Detailed here is one TCR beta chain. Antigen: not known. A junction boundary mismatches the germline segment, possibly from a read error. CDR1 SQVTM and CDR2 ANQGSEA come from the germline V gene. There are 15 residues in the CDR3. The data were obtained in a study of tumor and adjacent non-tumor tissue in lung cancer. Overall study results and limits: In normal lung, the top 100 clones were significantly more dominant than in tumor.

The library came from three nested PCR rounds adapted from ARM-PCR protocols. TCRdb itself ran the multiplex PCR reads through MiXCR, one entry per CDR3 protein. The sample shows 90,000 to 110,000 distinct CDR3 sequences, about 61% of them seen only once. This sample's RNA came from whole unsorted tissue. This non-tumor lung sample came from over 3 cm beyond the tumor edge. The source is a man aged 55 to 70 with non-small cell lung cancer. The sequencing sample was made of distant non-tumor lung tissue. V is TRBV29-1 and J is TRBJ2-5; tentatively, D is TRBD2 (6 bases). The CDR3 DNA is TGCACCGTTGAAGAGGACCGGGGGACCCAAGAGACCCAGTACTTC. This codes for CTVEEDRGTQETQYF.